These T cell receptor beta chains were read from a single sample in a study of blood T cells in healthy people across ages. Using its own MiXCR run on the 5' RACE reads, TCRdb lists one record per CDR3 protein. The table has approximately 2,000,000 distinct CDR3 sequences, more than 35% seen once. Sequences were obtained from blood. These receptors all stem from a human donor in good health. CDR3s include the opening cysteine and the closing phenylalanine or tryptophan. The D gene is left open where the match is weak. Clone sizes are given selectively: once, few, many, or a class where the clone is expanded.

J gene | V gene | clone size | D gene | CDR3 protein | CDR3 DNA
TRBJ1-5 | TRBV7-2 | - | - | CASSGHRNQPQHF | TGTGCCAGCAGCGGTCACAGAAATCAGCCCCAGCATTTT
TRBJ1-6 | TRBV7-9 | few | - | CASSLDSSPLHF | TGTGCCAGCAGCTTAGATAGCTCACCCCTCCACTTT
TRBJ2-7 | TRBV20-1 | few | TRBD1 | CSATNWDRNGEQYF | TGCAGTGCTACCAACTGGGACAGGAACGGTGAGCAGTACTTC
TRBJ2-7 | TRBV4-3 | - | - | CASSPQAPGSSYEQYF | TGCGCCAGCAGCCCCCAAGCTCCGGGGAGCTCCTACGAGCAGTACTTC
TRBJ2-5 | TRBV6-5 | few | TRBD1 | CAGSYSWDRQETQYF | TGTGCCGGCAGTTACTCTTGGGACAGACAAGAGACCCAGTACTTC
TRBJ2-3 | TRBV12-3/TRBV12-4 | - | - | CASSNPRRSTTDTQYF | TGTGCCAGCAGCAACCCTCGGCGTTCGACCACAGATACGCAGTATTTT
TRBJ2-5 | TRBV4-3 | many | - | CASSQEGGTQYF | TGCGCCAGCAGCCAAGAGGGAGGGACCCAGTACTTC
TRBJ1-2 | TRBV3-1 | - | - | CASSQEQLYGYTF | TGTGCCAGCAGCCAAGAACAGCTCTATGGCTACACCTTC
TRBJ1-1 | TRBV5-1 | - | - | CASSLGSPRTTEACF | TGCGCCAGCAGCTTGGGATCGCCCCGAACCACTGAAGCTTGCTTT
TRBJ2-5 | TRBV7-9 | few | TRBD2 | CASSFPRQLSGGQGETQYF | TGTGCCAGCAGCTTCCCCAGACAGCTAAGCGGGGGCCAGGGAGAGACCCAGTACTTC
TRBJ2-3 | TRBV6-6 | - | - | CASSYEASTDTQYF | TGTGCCAGCAGTTACGAGGCTAGCACAGATACGCAGTATTTT
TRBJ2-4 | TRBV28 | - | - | CASSLHTEGGNIQYF | TGTGCCAGCAGTTTGCACACAGAGGGCGGAAACATTCAGTACTTC
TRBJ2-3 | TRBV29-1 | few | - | CSVAQARDTQYF | TGCAGCGTTGCCCAGGCGCGGGATACGCAGTATTTT
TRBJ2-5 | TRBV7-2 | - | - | CASSLGLWEETQYF | TGTGCCAGCAGCTTGGGTTTATGGGAGGAGACCCAGTACTTC
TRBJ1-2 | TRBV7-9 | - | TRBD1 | CASSLTGQGVQGYTF | TGTGCCAGCAGCTTGACAGGACAGGGGGTTCAAGGCTACACCTTC
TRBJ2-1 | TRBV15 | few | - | CATSRVRAPDNEQFF | TGTGCCACCAGCAGAGTCAGGGCTCCCGACAATGAGCAGTTCTTC
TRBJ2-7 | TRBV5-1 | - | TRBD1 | CASSVGTGPSYEQYF | TGCGCCAGCAGCGTAGGGACAGGGCCATCCTACGAGCAGTACTTC
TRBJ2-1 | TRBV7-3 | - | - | CASSLRATAYNEQFF | TGTGCCAGCAGCTTAAGGGCTACGGCCTACAATGAGCAGTTCTTC
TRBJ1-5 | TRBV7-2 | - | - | CASSFLPRQSSNQPRHF | TGTGCCAGCAGCTTTTTACCGAGACAGTCTAGCAATCAGCCCCGGCATTTT
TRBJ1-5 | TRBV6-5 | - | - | CASSYSRARQPQHF | TGTGCCAGCAGTTACTCTCGGGCGAGGCAGCCCCAGCATTTT
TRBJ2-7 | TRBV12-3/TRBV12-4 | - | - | CASSRDSEGEQYF | TGTGCCAGCAGTAGAGACAGCGAGGGCGAGCAGTACTTC
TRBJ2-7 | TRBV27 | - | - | CASIGQGSHEQYF | TGTGCCAGCATCGGGCAGGGTAGTCACGAGCAGTACTTC